This TCR beta chain came from a study of blood T cell repertoires in COVID-19. Across the whole study: COVID-19 samples from acute and convalescent phases originated in the United States, Italy and Spain. T cells, B-cell-depleted T cells, or PBMCs provided the cDNA or gDNA that served as material.

The authors' processing: Nucleated cell counts were estimated from reference gene primer amplification. The method was immunoSEQ multiplex PCR; TCRdb's version includes in-frame clones alone and lacks a portion of them. V, J and clone size were drawn from that table, and D and trimming were deduced from the DNA. The sample includes about 270,000 clones, 80% to 90% seen only once; the top ten take about 11%. The CDR3 sequence is 18 residues long. The V and J ends lost 2 bases and 0 bases, in that order; junction bases with no gene match: 10. CDR1 and CDR2 (germline): MNHGY, SAAAGT. The receptor's source is a woman in her 70s with acute or convalescent COVID-19. Sequencing was performed on peripheral blood. The chain combines TRBV6-8 with TRBJ1-5; TRBD1 matches at 7 bases. The CDR3 nucleotides read TGTGCCAGCAGTTACCCCGACAGGGATGGATATAGCAATCAGCCCCAGCATTTT. Translated, it gives CASSYPDRDGYSNQPQHF.